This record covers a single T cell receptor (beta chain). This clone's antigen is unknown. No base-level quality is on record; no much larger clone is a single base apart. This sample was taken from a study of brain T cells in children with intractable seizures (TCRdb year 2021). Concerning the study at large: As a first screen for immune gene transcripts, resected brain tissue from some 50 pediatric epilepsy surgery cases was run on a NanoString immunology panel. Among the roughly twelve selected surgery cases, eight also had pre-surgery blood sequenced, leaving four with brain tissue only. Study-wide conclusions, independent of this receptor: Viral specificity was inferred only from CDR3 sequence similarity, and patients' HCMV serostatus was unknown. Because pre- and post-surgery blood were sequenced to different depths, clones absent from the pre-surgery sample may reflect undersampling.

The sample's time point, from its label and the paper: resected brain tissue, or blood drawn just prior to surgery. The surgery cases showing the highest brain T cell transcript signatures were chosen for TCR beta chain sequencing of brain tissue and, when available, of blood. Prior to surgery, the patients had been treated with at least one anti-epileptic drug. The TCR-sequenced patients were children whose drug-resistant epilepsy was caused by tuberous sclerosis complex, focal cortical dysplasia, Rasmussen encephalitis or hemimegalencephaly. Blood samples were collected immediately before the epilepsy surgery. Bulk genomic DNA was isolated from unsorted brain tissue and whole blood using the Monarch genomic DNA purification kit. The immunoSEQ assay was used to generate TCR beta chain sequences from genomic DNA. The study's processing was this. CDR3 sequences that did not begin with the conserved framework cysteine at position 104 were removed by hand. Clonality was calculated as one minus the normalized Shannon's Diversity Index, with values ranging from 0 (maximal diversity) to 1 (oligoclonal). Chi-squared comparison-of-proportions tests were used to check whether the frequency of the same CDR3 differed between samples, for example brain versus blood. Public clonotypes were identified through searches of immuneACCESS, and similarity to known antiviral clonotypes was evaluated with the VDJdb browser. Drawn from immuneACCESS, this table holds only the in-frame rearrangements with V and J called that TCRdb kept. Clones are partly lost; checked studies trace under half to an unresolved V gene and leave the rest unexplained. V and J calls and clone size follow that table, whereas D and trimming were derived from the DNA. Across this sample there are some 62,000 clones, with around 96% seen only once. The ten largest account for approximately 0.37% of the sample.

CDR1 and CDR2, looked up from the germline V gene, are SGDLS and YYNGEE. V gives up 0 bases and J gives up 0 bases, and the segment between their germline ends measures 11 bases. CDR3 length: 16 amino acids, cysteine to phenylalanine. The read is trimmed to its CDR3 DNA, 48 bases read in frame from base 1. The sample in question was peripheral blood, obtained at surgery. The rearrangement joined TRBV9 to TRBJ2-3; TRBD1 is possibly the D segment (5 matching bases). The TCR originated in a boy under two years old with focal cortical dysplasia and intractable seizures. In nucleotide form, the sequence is TGTGCCAGCAGCGTAGAGGGGCAGTCTAGCACAGATACGCAGTATTTT. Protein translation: CASSVEGQSSTDTQYF.